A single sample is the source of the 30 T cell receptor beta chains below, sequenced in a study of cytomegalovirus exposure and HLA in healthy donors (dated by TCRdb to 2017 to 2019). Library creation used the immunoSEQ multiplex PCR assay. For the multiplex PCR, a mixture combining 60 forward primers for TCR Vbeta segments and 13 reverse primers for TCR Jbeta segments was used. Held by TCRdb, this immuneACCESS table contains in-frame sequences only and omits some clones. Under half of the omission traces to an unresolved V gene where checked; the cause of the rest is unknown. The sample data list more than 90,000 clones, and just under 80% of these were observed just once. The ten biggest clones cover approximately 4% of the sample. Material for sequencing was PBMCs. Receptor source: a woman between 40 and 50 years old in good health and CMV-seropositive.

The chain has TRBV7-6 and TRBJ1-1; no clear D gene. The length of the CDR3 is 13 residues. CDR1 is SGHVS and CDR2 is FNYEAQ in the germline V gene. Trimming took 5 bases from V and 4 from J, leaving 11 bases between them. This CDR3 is CASSLGWATEAFF. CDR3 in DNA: TGTGCCAGCAGCCTCGGTTGGGCCACTGAAGCTTTCTTT.

CDR3 sequence (DNA): TGTGCCAGCAGCGGAAGACAGGGCCCCAACTCCCAGTACTTC. Protein: CASSGRQGPNSQYF. This rearrangement joins TRBV11-2 to TRBJ2-5, with 7 bases that match TRBD1. The CDR3 spans 14 residues. Germline V CDR1 and CDR2: SGHAT, FQNNGV. The junction had 12 bases not matched to a gene; V was cut back by 5 bases and J by 9 bases. Based on the CDR3 plus reference TRBV11-2 and TRBJ2-5, the full variable domain is EAGVAQSPRYKIIEKRQSVAFWCNPISGHATLYWYQQILGQGPKLLIQFQNNGVVDDSQLPKDRFSAERLKGVDSTLKIQPAKLEDSAVYLCASSGRQGPNSQYFGPGTRLLVL.

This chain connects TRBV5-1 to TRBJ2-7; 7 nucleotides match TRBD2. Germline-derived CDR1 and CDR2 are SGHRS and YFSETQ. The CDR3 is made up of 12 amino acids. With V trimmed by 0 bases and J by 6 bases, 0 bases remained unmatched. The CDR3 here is CASSLGEGEQYF. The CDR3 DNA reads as TGCGCCAGCAGCTTGGGGGAGGGCGAGCAGTACTTC.

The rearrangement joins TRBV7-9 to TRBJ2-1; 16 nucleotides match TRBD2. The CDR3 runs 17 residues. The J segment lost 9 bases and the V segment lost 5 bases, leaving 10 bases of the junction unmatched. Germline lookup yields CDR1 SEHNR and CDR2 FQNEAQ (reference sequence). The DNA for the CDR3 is TGTGCCAGCAGCCGGGGACTAGCGGGAGGGTTAAGCGGTGAGCAGTTCTTC. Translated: CASSRGLAGGLSGEQFF.

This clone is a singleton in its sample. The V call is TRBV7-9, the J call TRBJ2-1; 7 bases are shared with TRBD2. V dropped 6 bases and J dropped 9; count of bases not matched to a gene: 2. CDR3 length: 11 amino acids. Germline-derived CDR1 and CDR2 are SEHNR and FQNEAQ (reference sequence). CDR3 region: CASRLASEQFF. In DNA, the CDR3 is TGTGCCAGCAGACTAGCGAGTGAGCAGTTCTTC.

The CDR3 loop is CSATGSETQYF. The CDR3 nucleotides read TGCAGTGCTACGGGTTCTGAGACCCAGTACTTC. V and J are TRBV20-1 and TRBJ2-5; D is unresolved. V shed 4 bases and J shed 5 bases, with 8 bases lying between them. CDR3 length: 11 residues. Germline V CDR1 and CDR2: DFQATT, SNEGSKA (reference sequence).

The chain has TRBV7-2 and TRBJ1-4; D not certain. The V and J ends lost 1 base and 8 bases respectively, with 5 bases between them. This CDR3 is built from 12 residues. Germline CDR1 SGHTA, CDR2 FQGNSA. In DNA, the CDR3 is TGTGCCAGCAGCTTAGATCGGGAAAAACTGTTTTTT. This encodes CASSLDREKLFF.

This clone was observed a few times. CDR3 bases: TGTGCCAGCAGACCCGGGACAGGGGCCACCGGGGAGCTGTTTTTT. Protein product: CASRPGTGATGELFF. The chain joins TRBV28 to TRBJ2-2; 10 nucleotides align to TRBD1. Germline CDR1 is MDHEN and CDR2 is SYDVKM. CDR3 length: 15 amino acids. The J segment lost 4 bases and the V segment lost 6 bases, leaving 5 bases of the junction unmatched.

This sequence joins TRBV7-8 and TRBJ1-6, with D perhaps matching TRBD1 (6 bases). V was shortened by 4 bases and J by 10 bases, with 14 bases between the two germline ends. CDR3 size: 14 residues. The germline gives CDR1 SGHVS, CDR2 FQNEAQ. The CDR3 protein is CASSYLAGESPLHF. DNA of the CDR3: TGTGCCAGCAGCTACCTCGCAGGGGAATCACCCCTCCACTTT.

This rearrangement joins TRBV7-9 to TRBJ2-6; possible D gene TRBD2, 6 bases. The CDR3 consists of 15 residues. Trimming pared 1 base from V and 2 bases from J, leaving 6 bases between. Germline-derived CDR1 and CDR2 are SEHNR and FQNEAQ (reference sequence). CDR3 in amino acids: CASSLGGAGANVLTF. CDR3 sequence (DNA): TGTGCCAGCAGCTTAGGGGGGGCTGGGGCCAACGTCCTGACTTTC.

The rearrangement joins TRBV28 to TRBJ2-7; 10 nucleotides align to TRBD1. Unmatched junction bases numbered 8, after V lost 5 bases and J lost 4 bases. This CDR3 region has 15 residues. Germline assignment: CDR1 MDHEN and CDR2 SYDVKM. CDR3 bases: TGTGCCAGCAGTGTCCCCGGGACAGGGGAGTACGAGCAGTACTTC. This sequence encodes CASSVPGTGEYEQYF.

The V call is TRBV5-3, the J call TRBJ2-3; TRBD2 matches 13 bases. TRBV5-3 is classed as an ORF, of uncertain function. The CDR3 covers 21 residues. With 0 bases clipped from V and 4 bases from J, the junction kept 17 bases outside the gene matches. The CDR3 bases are TGTGCCAGAAGCTTGGAAGAAAGACTAGCGGGAGGCCGAATAGCCCCAGATACGCAGTATTTT. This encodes CARSLEERLAGGRIAPDTQYF.

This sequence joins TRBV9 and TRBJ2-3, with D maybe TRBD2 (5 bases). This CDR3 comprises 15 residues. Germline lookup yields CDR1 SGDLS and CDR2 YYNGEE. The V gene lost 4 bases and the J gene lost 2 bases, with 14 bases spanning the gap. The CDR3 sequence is CASSPYGGFTDTQYF. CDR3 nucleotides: TGTGCCAGCAGCCCCTACGGCGGGTTCACAGATACGCAGTATTTT.

DNA for the CDR3: TGCGCCAGCGGGGCGGCAGGCGCTTCAGATACGCAGTATTTT. Residues: CASGAAGASDTQYF. The chain recombines TRBV5-1 with TRBJ2-3, with D possibly being TRBD1 (5 bases). The CDR3 sequence is 14 residues long. Per germline, CDR1 SGHRS and CDR2 YFSETQ. The V gene lost 7 bases and the J gene lost 4 bases, with 16 bases spanning the gap.

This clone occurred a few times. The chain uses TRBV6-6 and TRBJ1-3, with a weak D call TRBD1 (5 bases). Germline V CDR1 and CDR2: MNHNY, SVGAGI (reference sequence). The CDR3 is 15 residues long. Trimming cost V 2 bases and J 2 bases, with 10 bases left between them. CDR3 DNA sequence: TGTGCCAGCAGTTACACAGACAGCCCTGGAAACACCATATATTTT. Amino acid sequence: CASSYTDSPGNTIYF.

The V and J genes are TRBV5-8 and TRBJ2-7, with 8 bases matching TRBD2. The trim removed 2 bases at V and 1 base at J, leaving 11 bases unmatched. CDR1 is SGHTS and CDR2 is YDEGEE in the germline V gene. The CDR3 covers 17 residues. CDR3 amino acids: CASSLSGSWFRSYEQYF. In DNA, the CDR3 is TGTGCCAGCAGCTTAAGCGGGAGCTGGTTTAGGTCCTACGAGCAGTACTTC.

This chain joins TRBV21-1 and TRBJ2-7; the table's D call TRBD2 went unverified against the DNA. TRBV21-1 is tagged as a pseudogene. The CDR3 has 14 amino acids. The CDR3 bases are TGTGCCAGCAGCCCCCTAGCGGGAGCTCGCGAGCAGTACTTC. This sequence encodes CASSPLAGAREQYF.

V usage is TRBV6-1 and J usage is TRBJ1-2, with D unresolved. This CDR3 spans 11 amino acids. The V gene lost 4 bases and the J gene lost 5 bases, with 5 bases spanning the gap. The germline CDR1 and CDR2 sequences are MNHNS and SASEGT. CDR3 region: CASSGLYGYTF. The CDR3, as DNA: TGTGCCAGCAGTGGGCTTTATGGCTACACCTTC.

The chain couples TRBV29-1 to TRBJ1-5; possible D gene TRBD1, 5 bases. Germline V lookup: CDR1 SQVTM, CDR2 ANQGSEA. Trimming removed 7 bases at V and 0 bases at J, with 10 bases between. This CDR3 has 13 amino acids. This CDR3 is CSACQGSNQPQHF. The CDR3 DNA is TGCAGCGCCTGCCAGGGTAGCAATCAGCCCCAGCATTTT.

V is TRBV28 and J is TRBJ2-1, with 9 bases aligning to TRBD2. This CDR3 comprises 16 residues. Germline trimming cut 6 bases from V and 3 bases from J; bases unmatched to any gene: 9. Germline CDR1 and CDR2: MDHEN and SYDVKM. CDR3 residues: CASSLGVAGDYNEQFF. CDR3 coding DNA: TGTGCCAGCAGCCTGGGGGTAGCGGGGGACTACAATGAGCAGTTCTTC.

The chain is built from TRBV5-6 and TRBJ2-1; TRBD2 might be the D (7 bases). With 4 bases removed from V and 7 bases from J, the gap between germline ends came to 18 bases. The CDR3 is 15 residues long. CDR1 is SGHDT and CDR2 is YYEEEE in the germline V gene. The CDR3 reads CASSLGGRERNEQFF. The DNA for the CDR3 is TGTGCCAGCAGCCTCGGGGGGCGGGAGAGGAATGAGCAGTTCTTC.

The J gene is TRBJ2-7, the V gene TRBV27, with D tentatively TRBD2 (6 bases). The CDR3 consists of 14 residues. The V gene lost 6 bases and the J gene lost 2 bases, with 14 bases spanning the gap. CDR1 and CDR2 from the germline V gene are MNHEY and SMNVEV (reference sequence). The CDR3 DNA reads TGTGCCAGCAGGCCCCAAGCGGGTCCCTACGAGCAGTACTTC. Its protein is CASRPQAGPYEQYF.

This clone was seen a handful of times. CDR3 sequence (DNA): TGTGCCAGCAGTTCCCACAGGGCTAACACTGAAGCTTTCTTT. Translating it yields CASSSHRANTEAFF. The V call is TRBV6-5, the J call TRBJ1-1; weak D call: TRBD1 (6 bases). CDR3 length: 14 residues. Germline CDR1 and CDR2: MNHEY and SVGAGI. The V gene lost 4 bases and the J gene lost 2 bases, with 11 bases spanning the gap.

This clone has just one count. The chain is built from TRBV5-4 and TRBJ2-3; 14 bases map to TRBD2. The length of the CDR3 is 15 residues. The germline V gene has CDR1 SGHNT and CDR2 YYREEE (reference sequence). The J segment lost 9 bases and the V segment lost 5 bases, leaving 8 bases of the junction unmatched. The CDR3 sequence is CASRRLAGGPETQYF. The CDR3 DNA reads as TGTGCCAGCAGACGACTAGCGGGAGGGCCGGAAACGCAGTATTTT.

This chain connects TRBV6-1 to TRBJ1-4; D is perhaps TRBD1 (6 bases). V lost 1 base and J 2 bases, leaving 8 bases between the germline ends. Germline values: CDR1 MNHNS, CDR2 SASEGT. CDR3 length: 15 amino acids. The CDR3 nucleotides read TGTGCCAGCAGTGAAGTAACAGGGACTAATGAAAAACTGTTTTTT. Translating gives CASSEVTGTNEKLFF.

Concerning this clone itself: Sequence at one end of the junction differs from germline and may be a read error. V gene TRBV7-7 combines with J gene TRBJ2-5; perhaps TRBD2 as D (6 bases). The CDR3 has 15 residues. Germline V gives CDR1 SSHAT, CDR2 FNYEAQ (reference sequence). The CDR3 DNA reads TGTGCTAGCAGCTTAGTCGGAACTAGCAGGGAGACCCAGTACTTC. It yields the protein CASSLVGTSRETQYF.

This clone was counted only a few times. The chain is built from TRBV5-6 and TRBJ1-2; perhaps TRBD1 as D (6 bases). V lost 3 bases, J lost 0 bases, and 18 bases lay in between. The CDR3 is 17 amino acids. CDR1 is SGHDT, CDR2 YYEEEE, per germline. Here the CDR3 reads CASSWGLRDTSNYGYTF. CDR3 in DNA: TGTGCCAGCAGCTGGGGATTACGGGACACTTCTAACTATGGCTACACCTTC.

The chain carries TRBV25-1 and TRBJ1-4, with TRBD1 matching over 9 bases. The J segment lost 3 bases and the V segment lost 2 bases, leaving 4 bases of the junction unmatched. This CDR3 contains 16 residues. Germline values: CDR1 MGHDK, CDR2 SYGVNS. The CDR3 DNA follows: TGTGCCAGCAGTGAACGGGACAGGGAAGCTAATGAAAAACTGTTTTTT. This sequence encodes CASSERDREANEKLFF.

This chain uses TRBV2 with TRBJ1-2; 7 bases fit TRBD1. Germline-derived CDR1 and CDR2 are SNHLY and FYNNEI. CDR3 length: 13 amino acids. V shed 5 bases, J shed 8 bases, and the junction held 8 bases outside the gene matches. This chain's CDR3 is CASSRGPGEGYTF. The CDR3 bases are TGTGCCAGCAGTAGGGGGCCGGGGGAAGGCTACACCTTC.

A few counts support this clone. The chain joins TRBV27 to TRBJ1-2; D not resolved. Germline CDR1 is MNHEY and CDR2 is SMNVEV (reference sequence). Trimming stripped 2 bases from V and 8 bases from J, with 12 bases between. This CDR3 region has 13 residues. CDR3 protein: CASSLTRTGGYTF. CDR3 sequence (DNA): TGTGCCAGCAGTTTAACTAGGACGGGCGGCTACACCTTC.